The 26 T cell receptor beta chains listed next were all sequenced from one sample in a study of shared clonotypes between healthy human individuals. Here immunoSEQ multiplex PCR was the method, and the copy in TCRdb shows in-frame clones only, minus some. The table includes around 1.4 million clones, 97% to 99% detected once. The sequencing input was naive CD4+ T cells sorted from blood. Subset in this sample: CD45RA+ positively selected. The receptors were gathered from a man aged 25-45 years in good health.

The chain links TRBV5-1 to TRBJ1-4, with TRBD1 matching over 7 bases. With V trimmed by 0 bases and J by 7 bases, 6 bases remained unmatched. Germline CDR1 and CDR2: SGHRS and YFSETQ. CDR3 length equals 15 residues. CDR3 sequence reads: CASSLEGGGSEKLFF. The CDR3 DNA sequence: TGCGCCAGCAGCTTGGAAGGAGGGGGCTCTGAAAAACTGTTTTTT.

The chain couples TRBV9 to TRBJ2-1; 14 bases are shared with TRBD2. CDR1 and CDR2 from the germline V gene are SGDLS and YYNGEE. J lost 8 bases, V lost 4 bases, and 11 bases had no gene match. This CDR3 has 17 residues. The CDR3 bases are TGTGCCAGCAGCCCCGGGACTAGCGGGAGATTGTCACATGAGCAGTTCTTC. Protein: CASSPGTSGRLSHEQFF.

The gene calls are TRBV10-3 and TRBJ2-5; D possibly corresponds to TRBD2 (6 bases). V lost 3 bases, J lost 4 bases, and 12 bases lay in between. The CDR3 length is 14 residues. CDR1 and CDR2 from the germline V gene are ENHRY and SYGVKD. CDR3 nucleotide sequence: TGTGCCATCAGTGACTCGGGGGACGGAGAGACCCAGTACTTC. It translates to CAISDSGDGETQYF.

The chain recombines TRBV28 with TRBJ2-7; the D is unclear. Trimming removed 2 bases from V and 6 bases from J, with 8 bases in between. The CDR3 is made up of 12 amino acids. CDR1 and CDR2 (germline): MDHEN, SYDVKM. CDR3 nucleotides: TGTGCCAGCAGTTTAAGGCTATTCGAGCAGTACTTC. It specifies CASSLRLFEQYF. The full variable domain, completed using reference TRBV28 and TRBJ2-7, is DVKVTQSSRYLVKRTGEKVFLECVQDMDHENMFWYRQDPGLGLRLIYFSYDVKMKEKGDIPEGYSVSREKKERFSLILESASTNQTSMYLCASSLRLFEQYFGPGTRLTVT.

This sequence joins TRBV19 and TRBJ2-5; no firm D call. The germline CDR1 and CDR2 sequences are LNHDA and SQIVND (reference sequence). Trimming left V 4 bases short and J 5 bases short, with 11 bases between. CDR3 size: 13 residues. CDR3 protein: CASSRQWWETQYF. In DNA form, the CDR3 reads TGTGCCAGTAGTAGGCAGTGGTGGGAGACCCAGTACTTC.

This chain uses TRBV11-3 with TRBJ2-1, with 11 bases identical to TRBD1. Germline-derived CDR1 and CDR2 are SGHNT and YENEEA. J was trimmed by 4 bases and V by 4 bases; bases with no gene match: 3. This CDR3 has 15 residues. CDR3: CASSSGQGGYNEQFF. In DNA form, the CDR3 reads TGTGCCAGCAGCTCGGGACAGGGGGGGTACAATGAGCAGTTCTTC.

V and J are TRBV6-6 and TRBJ2-7, with a possible D match to TRBD2 (7 bases). CDR1 MNHNY and CDR2 SVGAGI come from the germline V gene (reference sequence). CDR3 length: 14 residues. Between the trimmed V and J ends, which lost 5 bases and 7 bases, there was a span of 18 bases. The CDR3 coding sequence is TGTGCCAGCAGTGCTGGTGCGGGGGCGAGGGAGCAGTACTTC. Protein product: CASSAGAGAREQYF.

The J gene is TRBJ1-5, the V gene TRBV5-1, with D tentatively TRBD1 (5 bases). Trimming cost V 4 bases and J 3 bases, with 14 bases left between them. The germline gives CDR1 SGHRS, CDR2 YFSETQ. This CDR3 has 15 residues. The CDR3 loop is CASSPASGNNQPQHF. The DNA of the CDR3 is TGCGCCAGCAGCCCCGCCTCAGGGAACAATCAGCCCCAGCATTTT.

This chain connects TRBV5-1 to TRBJ1-1; a possible D gene is TRBD1 (5 bases). The CDR3 contains 14 residues. V lost 0 bases to trimming and J lost 5 bases, with 11 bases between them. From germline, CDR1 is SGHRS and CDR2 YFSETQ. Here the CDR3 DNA reads TGCGCCAGCAGCTTGGGCGGCAGGGAGACTGAAGCTTTCTTT. Protein: CASSLGGRETEAFF.

The chain uses TRBV19 and TRBJ2-2, with 9 nucleotides matching TRBD1. V was pared by 3 bases and J by 4 bases, with 6 bases of the junction left unmatched. Germline V lookup: CDR1 LNHDA, CDR2 SQIVND (reference sequence). The CDR3 extends over 16 amino acids. DNA for the CDR3: TGTGCCAGTAGTATTTGGACAGGGGTGAGCACCGGGGAGCTGTTTTTT. Amino acids: CASSIWTGVSTGELFF.

J is TRBJ2-2 and V is TRBV6-1; D ambiguous. Between the trimmed V and J ends, which lost 4 bases and 6 bases, there was a span of 9 bases. Germline V gene sequence: CDR1 MNHNS, CDR2 SASEGT. CDR3 length: 13 amino acids. The CDR3 region is CASSVRRAGELFF. The CDR3 bases are TGTGCCAGCAGTGTCAGGAGAGCCGGGGAGCTGTTTTTT.

This clone was found once. The J gene is TRBJ1-4, the V gene TRBV28, with D perhaps matching TRBD1 (5 bases). V was clipped by 5 bases and J by 5 bases, with 18 bases between them. This CDR3 comprises 16 residues. CDR1 is MDHEN, CDR2 SYDVKM, per germline. CDR3 DNA: TGTGCCAGCAGTCGCCTTAGGGGAAGGGCCAATGAAAAACTGTTTTTT. Translating gives CASSRLRGRANEKLFF.

The chain has TRBV7-2 and TRBJ2-7, with 9 bases fitting TRBD1. The junction had 11 bases not matched to a gene; V was cut back by 5 bases and J by 3 bases. This CDR3 is 16 amino acids long. Germline loops: CDR1 SGHTA, CDR2 FQGNSA. The DNA of the CDR3 is TGTGCCAGCAGCCGGCACGCACAGGGGGCGCGCTACGAGCAGTACTTC. Translation: CASSRHAQGARYEQYF.

The chain recombines TRBV7-3 with TRBJ2-1; 10 positions agree with TRBD2. Germline V gene lookup returns CDR1 SGHTA and CDR2 FQGTGA. The CDR3 runs to 15 residues. J gave up 1 base and V 5 bases, and 2 bases lay outside the gene matches. The CDR3 spells CASSPSGGSYNEQFF. In DNA, the CDR3 is TGTGCCAGCAGCCCTAGCGGGGGTTCCTACAATGAGCAGTTCTTC.

This clone was counted once. This chain uses TRBV5-6 with TRBJ2-3; 8 bases are a match to TRBD2. Germline loops: CDR1 SGHDT, CDR2 YYEEEE. The ends lost 0 bases at V and 5 bases at J; junction bases unmatched: 5. This CDR3 has 15 amino acids. In nucleotides, the CDR3 is TGTGCCAGCAGCTTGGCAGCGGGAGCAGGAGATACGCAGTATTTT. It translates to CASSLAAGAGDTQYF.

This sequence joins TRBV5-1 and TRBJ2-7; D unclear. Deletions cut 0 bases from V and 2 bases from J, with 6 bases between. The germline gives CDR1 SGHRS, CDR2 YFSETQ. The CDR3 length is 13 residues. The CDR3 spells CASSLDKTYEQYF. CDR3 in DNA: TGCGCCAGCAGCTTGGACAAGACCTACGAGCAGTACTTC.

The table lists this clone with a count of one. V is TRBV6-5 and J is TRBJ1-1, with D perhaps TRBD1 (5 bases). This CDR3 has 14 amino acids. CDR1 is MNHEY, CDR2 SVGAGI, per germline. V dropped 2 bases and J dropped 11 bases, with 18 bases sitting between them. CDR3 in amino acids: CASSYSQGSFSAFF. The CDR3 DNA reads TGTGCCAGCAGTTACAGTCAGGGTAGTTTCTCGGCTTTCTTT.

The genes are TRBV21-1 and TRBJ2-7; the table names TRBD1, a call not compared with the DNA. TRBV21-1 is labeled a pseudogene. The CDR3 runs to 13 residues. The CDR3 reads CASSEQSSYEQYF. CDR3 coding DNA: TGTGCCAGCAGTGAACAGAGCTCCTACGAGCAGTACTTC.

The rearrangement links TRBV28 to TRBJ1-2; no firm D call. Germline V gene lookup returns CDR1 MDHEN and CDR2 SYDVKM. The CDR3 consists of 14 residues. V lost 2 bases, J lost 6 bases, and 13 bases lay in between. In DNA, the CDR3 is TGTGCCAGCAGTTTACTAAGTAGCTATGATGGCTACACCTTC. This codes for CASSLLSSYDGYTF.

In nucleotides, the CDR3 is TGTGCCAGCAGCTGGACTAGCGGACTCTCGAACCAGTACTTC. Its protein product is CASSWTSGLSNQYF. V is TRBV11-2 and J is TRBJ2-7; TRBD2 matches 10 bases. There are 14 residues in the CDR3. V shed 4 bases, J shed 10 bases, and the junction held 10 bases outside the gene matches. The V gene's germline CDR1 is SGHAT and CDR2 FQNNGV.

As regards this clone: The sample carries other DNA sequences with the same CDR3. J is TRBJ2-2 and V is TRBV5-4; D gene unclear. Germline CDR1 SGHNT, CDR2 YYREEE (reference sequence). There are 12 residues in the CDR3. V dropped 1 base and J dropped 6 bases, with 4 bases sitting between them. The CDR3 loop is CASSLLAGELFF. CDR3 nucleotide sequence: TGTGCCAGCAGCTTGCTCGCCGGGGAGCTGTTTTTT.

In its sample, this clone was seen once. The rearrangement uses TRBV7-3 and TRBJ2-5, with 7 bases lining up with TRBD2. The DNA end favors TRBJ2-7, so the J call may be wrong. The CDR3 consists of 14 residues. Germline V gene lookup returns CDR1 SGHTA and CDR2 FQGTGA. The CDR3, as DNA: TGTGCCAGCAGCTTAGGGAGGGGAAACTACGAGCAGTACTTC. It translates to CASSLGRGNYEQYF.

The chain links TRBV7-9 to TRBJ2-5; D is ambiguous. The V gene's germline CDR1 is SEHNR and CDR2 FQNEAQ (reference sequence). The CDR3 contains 15 residues. The ends were cut back, 1 base at V and 5 bases at J, with 14 bases in the middle. CDR3 sequence reads: CASSLDRVGWETQYF. The DNA of the CDR3 is TGTGCCAGCAGCTTAGATAGGGTAGGATGGGAGACCCAGTACTTC.

The chain links TRBV5-4 to TRBJ2-4; D remains ambiguous. CDR3 length: 13 residues. Per germline, CDR1 SGHNT and CDR2 YYREEE (reference sequence). Trimming cost V 4 bases and J 1 base, with 6 bases left between them. For the CDR3, the DNA is TGTGCCAGCAGCGAGGTGGCCAAAAACATTCAGTACTTC. Residues: CASSEVAKNIQYF.

The rearrangement links TRBV28 to TRBJ2-1, with D perhaps matching TRBD2 (6 bases). The CDR3 consists of 14 residues. CDR1 is MDHEN, CDR2 SYDVKM, per germline. Trimming shortened V by 2 bases and J by 5 bases, and 10 bases separated the two germline ends. The CDR3 sequence: CASSLRLANNEQFF. DNA for the CDR3: TGTGCCAGCAGTTTACGGCTAGCGAACAATGAGCAGTTCTTC.

The V call is TRBV15, the J call TRBJ2-5, with D perhaps matching TRBD2 (6 bases). CDR3 length equals 16 residues. Germline loops: CDR1 LNHNV, CDR2 YYDKDF (reference sequence). With 0 bases removed from V and 4 bases from J, the gap between germline ends came to 15 bases. In DNA form, the CDR3 reads TGTGCCACCAGCAGAGATCGAATAGCGGAAGTAGAGACCCAGTACTTC. It is translated as CATSRDRIAEVETQYF.